The 10 T cell receptor beta chains in this list originate from one sample, sequenced in a study of T cells in women clearing cervical HPV infection. TCRdb's table, derived via immunoSEQ multiplex PCR, lists solely in-frame clones and lacks some. The sample has over 25,000 clones, and its top ten clones hold under 25%. Sequencing input: blood buffy coat. The receptors shown here come from a woman between 18 and 75 years old with a cervical HPV16 infection that either progressed to CIN3+ or cleared (not recorded which).

A word on this clone: The CDR3 is cut off 3 residues early in the read; its end comes from the germline J gene. The V and J genes are TRBV20-1 and TRBJ1-1; TRBD1 matches at 8 bases. The CDR3 sequence is 14 residues long. Germline V gene sequence: CDR1 DFQATT, CDR2 SNEGSKA (reference sequence). Trimming removed 3 bases from V and 7 bases from J; junction bases left unmatched: 10. The covered CDR3 bases are TGCAGTGCTAGTTCGGGACAGGAGCTAAGTGAA. Translating it yields CSASSGQELSE. The full CDR3 is CSASSGQELSEAFF.

With regard to this clone: Sequencing ends 3 residues short of the CDR3 end; the germline J gene provides the rest. The chain uses TRBV3-1 (or the pseudogene TRBV3-2) and TRBJ2-7, with unresolved D. Trimming shortened V by 1 base and J by 5 bases, and 9 bases separated the two germline ends. The germline V gene encodes CDR1 LGHDT and CDR2 YNNKEL (reference sequence). The CDR3 is made up of 13 amino acids. CDR3 amino acids: CASSQGSGNEQYF. The sequenced CDR3 bases are TGTGCCAGCAGCCAAGGTTCAGGCAACGAG.

Comments on this clone: The CDR3 is cut off 3 residues early in the read; its end comes from the germline J gene. The chain uses TRBV20-1 and TRBJ1-6; 11 positions agree with TRBD1. Germline CDR1 DFQATT, CDR2 SNEGSKA (reference sequence). This CDR3 spans 15 amino acids. V dropped 5 bases and J dropped 6; count of bases not matched to a gene: 6. The CDR3 DNA, read in part, is TGCAGTGCTTCGCTAGGGACAGGGGGTAATTCACCC. It translates to CSASLGTGGNSP. The entire CDR3 is CSASLGTGGNSPLHF.

About this clone itself: The read ends 3 residues shy of where the CDR3 ends; the end is completed using the germline J gene. J is TRBJ1-3 and V is TRBV11-3; D may be TRBD1 (6 bases). Germline CDR1 is SGHNT and CDR2 is YENEEA. This CDR3 is 14 amino acids long. The V and J ends lost 3 bases and 8 bases respectively, with 14 bases between them. CDR3 protein: CASSFRQGSDTIYF. Partial CDR3 DNA: TGTGCCAGCAGCTTCCGTCAGGGGTCGGACACC.

Concerning this clone: At one end, the junction sequence differs from germline, possibly due to a read error. The CDR3 end lies 3 residues beyond the end of the read and is filled in from the germline J gene. This sequence joins TRBV7-8 and TRBJ1-4; tentatively, D is TRBD1 (5 bases). Germline lookup yields CDR1 SGHVS and CDR2 FQNEAQ. The CDR3 extends over 15 amino acids. CDR3 in amino acids: CASRLETADNEKLFF. The covered CDR3 bases are TGTGCCAGCAGATTAGAGACAGCAGATAATGAAAAA.

With regard to this clone: The observed sequence ends 3 residues before the CDR3 terminus, with the missing tail filled in from the germline J gene. This chain connects TRBV19 to TRBJ2-3; 12 bases agree with TRBD2. Trimming at V came to 5 bases and at J to 5 bases, leaving 5 bases not matched to a gene. The CDR3 runs 15 residues. Germline CDR1 is LNHDA and CDR2 is SQIVND (reference sequence). CDR3 sequence reads: CASSQTSGRGDTQYF. The CDR3 bases that were read are TGTGCCAGTAGTCAGACTAGCGGGAGAGGAGATACG.

In regard to this clone: From the germline J gene comes the end of the CDR3, since the read stops 3 residues before it. The chain is built from TRBV5-5 and TRBJ2-1; a possible D gene is TRBD1 (6 bases). Germline lookup yields CDR1 SGHKS and CDR2 YYEKEE (reference sequence). This CDR3 is built from 15 residues. Trimming took 2 bases from V and 5 from J, leaving 14 bases between them. The CDR3 bases that were read are TGTGCCAGCAGCTTCCAACAGGGATGGGACAATGAG. It specifies CASSFQQGWDNE. The whole CDR3 sequence reads CASSFQQGWDNEQFF.

About this clone: Coverage ceases 3 residues before the CDR3 finishes, and the germline J gene fills in the end. The chain links TRBV28 to TRBJ2-7, with 15 positions matching TRBD2. The germline V gene has CDR1 MDHEN and CDR2 SYDVKM. CDR3 size: 17 residues. After removal of 4 bases from V and 0 bases from J, the junction contained 4 bases not matched to a gene. CDR3 residues: CASSYGLAGGPSYEQYF. Incomplete CDR3 DNA: TGTGCCAGCAGTTACGGACTAGCGGGAGGGCCCTCCTACGAG.

Points on this clone: Coverage ceases 3 residues before the CDR3 finishes, and the germline J gene fills in the end. This rearrangement joins TRBV5-1 to TRBJ2-1, with 11 bases fitting TRBD2. The CDR3 length is 15 residues. Trimming took 6 bases from V and 8 from J; bases not matched to a gene: 10. Germline loops: CDR1 SGHRS, CDR2 YFSETQ. CDR3 amino acids: CASNPLAGGDDEQFF. The sequenced part of the CDR3 DNA is TGCGCCAGCAACCCCCTAGCGGGAGGAGATGATGAG. Combining the CDR3 with reference TRBV5-1 and TRBJ2-1 gives the whole variable domain KAGVTQTPRYLIKTRGQQVTLSCSPISGHRSVSWYQQTPGQGLQFLFEYFSETQRNKGNFPGRFSGRQFSNSRSEMNVSTLELGDSALYLCASNPLAGGDDEQFFGPGTRLTVL.

The CDR3 is CASSIVGLAGGELFF. CDR3 DNA (partial): TGTGCCAGTAGTATAGTTGGACTAGCGGGAGGGGAG. This chain links TRBV19 with TRBJ2-2, with 12 bases fitting TRBD2. Read data end 3 residues before the CDR3 end; the end is taken from the germline J gene. This CDR3 spans 15 amino acids. Trimming took 1 base from V and 8 from J; bases not matched to a gene: 2. Germline loops: CDR1 LNHDA, CDR2 SQIVND (reference sequence).